This T cell receptor (beta chain) was sequenced in a study of T cell responses to AZD1222 COVID-19 vaccine. Study results and limitations: A mostly white British donor set with more females was recruited, and clonal diversity was possibly underestimated. The study identified only a handful of AZD1222 recipients as seropositive at baseline. The study found Spike-specific TCR breadth and depth rose after two AZD1222 doses. All repertoire sampling was performed exclusively after the peak T cell response.

Using immunoSEQ multiplex PCR, the repertoire was profiled, and TCRdb retains in-frame clones only, with some absent. The table has approximately 180,000 clones, roughly 93% seen once. Germline loops: CDR1 SGHDT, CDR2 YYEEEE. Trimming shortened V by 3 bases and J by 0 bases, and 4 bases separated the two germline ends. The CDR3 has 12 amino acids. This clone has only one observation. The antigen is undetermined. The V and J genes are TRBV5-6 and TRBJ2-7; no definite D call. The sample here was peripheral blood, taken 28 days after the second dose of the MenACWY control vaccine. This TCR came from an adult who received the MenACWY meningococcal vaccine as a control. The CDR3 reads CASSYSSYEQYF. The CDR3 nucleotides read TGTGCCAGCAGCTATAGCTCCTACGAGCAGTACTTC.